This entry features one T cell receptor (beta chain) sequence. No antigen is known for it. TCRdb ran MiXCR on the RT-PCR reads and lists one entry per CDR3 protein. The table lists a few hundred thousand distinct CDR3 sequences, 9% to 15% of them singletons. This specimen belongs to a study of response to subunit inactivated influenza vaccine. Study-level results: Seasonal influenza vaccination, on each occasion, was suggested by the authors to recruit few new T cells.

This TCR derives from a man over 45 who received an inactivated influenza vaccine. Sequences were derived from non-naive T cells sorted from PBMCs, sampled around 15 days before vaccination.

The CDR3 reads CASSTITRVYGYTF. CDR3 DNA: TGTGCCAGCAGTACCATCACTCGGGTCTATGGCTACACCTTC. This chain connects TRBV12-3 or TRBV12-4 to TRBJ1-2, with D hard to call. The CDR3 runs 14 residues. Deletions cut 5 bases from V and 4 bases from J, with 14 bases between.